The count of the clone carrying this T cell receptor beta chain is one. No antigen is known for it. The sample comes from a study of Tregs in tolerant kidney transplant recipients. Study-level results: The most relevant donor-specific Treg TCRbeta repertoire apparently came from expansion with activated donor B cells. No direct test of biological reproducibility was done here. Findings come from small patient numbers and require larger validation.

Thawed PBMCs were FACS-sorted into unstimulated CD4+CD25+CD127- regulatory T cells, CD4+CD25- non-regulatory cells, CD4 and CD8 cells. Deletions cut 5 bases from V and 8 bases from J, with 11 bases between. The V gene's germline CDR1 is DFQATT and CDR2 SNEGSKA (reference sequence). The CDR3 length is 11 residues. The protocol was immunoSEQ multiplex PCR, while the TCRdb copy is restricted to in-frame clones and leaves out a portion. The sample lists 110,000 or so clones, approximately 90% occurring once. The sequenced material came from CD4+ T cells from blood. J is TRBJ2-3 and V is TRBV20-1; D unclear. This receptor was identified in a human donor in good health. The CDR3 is CSAESPPTQYF. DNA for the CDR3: TGCAGTGCTGAAAGCCCTCCTACGCAGTATTTT.